This TCR beta chain was identified during a study of T cell repertoires in cytomegalovirus infection. Study-wide background: CMV epitopes that were recently identified and HLA-C-restricted were used alongside well-studied HLA-B-restricted ones. It can be stated that public TCR beta signatures indicated CMV infection as well as a matching HLA type. Study-wide results and limits: Summed frequency of public TCR beta families distinguished CMV carriers with the relevant HLA. What dominated the ex vivo response were HLA-C-restricted CMV-specific TCR beta clonotypes.

About this clonotype itself: The antigen remains undetermined.

TCRdb re-called the reads through MiXCR, storing one row per CDR3 protein. The data contain about 83,000 distinct CDR3 sequences, about half of them seen just once; the ten biggest clones take up more than 80%. Germline CDR1 SGHVT, CDR2 SQSDAQ. This CDR3 contains 17 residues. The ends lost 2 bases at V and 5 bases at J; junction bases unmatched: 7. The receptor was derived from a human donor in good health (CMV status not recorded). Some clones in this sample may be carry-over from other donors' samples. The specimen was CD8+ T cells from cultured PBMCs, collected from culture after CMV antigen stimulation. The J gene is TRBJ2-5, the V gene TRBV7-4, with TRBD2 identical over 14 bases. The CDR3 is CASSLPTSGRAGETQYF. The CDR3 DNA is TGTGCCAGCAGCTTACCGACTAGCGGGAGGGCCGGGGAGACCCAGTACTTC.